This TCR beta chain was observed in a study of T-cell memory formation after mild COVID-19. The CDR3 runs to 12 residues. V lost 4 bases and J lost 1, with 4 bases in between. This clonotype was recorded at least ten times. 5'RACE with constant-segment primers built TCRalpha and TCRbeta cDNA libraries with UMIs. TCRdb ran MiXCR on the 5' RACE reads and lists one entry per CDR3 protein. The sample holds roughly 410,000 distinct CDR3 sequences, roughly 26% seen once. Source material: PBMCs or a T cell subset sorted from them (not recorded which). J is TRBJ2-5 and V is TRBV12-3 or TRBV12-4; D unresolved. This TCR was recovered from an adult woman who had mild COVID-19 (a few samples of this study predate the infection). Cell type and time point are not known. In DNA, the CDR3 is TGTGCCAGCAGTTCCATCCAAGAGACCCAGTACTTC. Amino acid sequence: CASSSIQETQYF.